These 2 T cell receptor beta chains were sequenced from one sample in a study of cytomegalovirus exposure and HLA in healthy donors. Amplification used 60 Vbeta primers and 13 Jbeta primers. Measured with immunoSEQ multiplex PCR; TCRdb has only the in-frame clones, and not every one. The sample holds about 140,000 clones, roughly four fifths seen once. The material sequenced was PBMCs. These receptors all stem from a man aged 18 to 29 in good health and CMV-seropositive.

The rearrangement uses TRBV27 and TRBJ1-5, with TRBD1 matching over 10 bases. V dropped 7 bases and J dropped 2; count of bases not matched to a gene: 11. The germline V gene has CDR1 MNHEY and CDR2 SMNVEV (reference sequence). This CDR3 spans 17 amino acids. The CDR3: CASNQGQGSHGNQPQHF. The CDR3 region has the DNA TGTGCCAGCAACCAGGGACAGGGGTCGCATGGCAATCAGCCCCAGCATTTT.

V and J are TRBV6-5 and TRBJ2-2; 7 bases align to TRBD1. The CDR3 spans 14 residues. Germline V lookup: CDR1 MNHEY, CDR2 SVGAGI. The V gene end was trimmed by 5 bases and the J gene end by 8 bases; junction bases not matched to a gene: 8. The CDR3: CASSRHRGPGELFF. In DNA form, the CDR3 reads TGTGCCAGCAGTCGTCACAGGGGTCCGGGGGAGCTGTTTTTT.